This T cell receptor (beta chain) was captured in a study of long-term antiretroviral therapy in people with HIV. The study's findings and limits: It was not possible to obtain data on ART adherence, viral resistance or therapy changes.

Germline trimming cut 5 bases from V and 3 bases from J; bases unmatched to any gene: 16. This CDR3 region has 18 residues. From germline, CDR1 is SGHAT and CDR2 FQNNGV. Until DNA extraction, the samples held between about 0.85-10 million cryopreserved PBMC. This clone was picked up one time. Its antigen is not identified. With survey level as its setting, the immunoSEQ assay was v3.0. TCRdb's copy holds only in-frame clones and misses some; the assay was immunoSEQ multiplex PCR. Of roughly 11,000 clones listed, about 80% are singletons. This specimen was unsorted PBMCs, taken 3 to 3.2 years before starting antiretroviral therapy. V gene TRBV11-2 combines with J gene TRBJ2-7; the match to TRBD2 covers 10 bases. This TCR derives from a man aged 35-49 years with HIV. CDR3 loop: CASSPLRRLAGVDYEQYF. CDR3 nucleotides: TGTGCCAGCAGCCCCCTCCGGCGGCTAGCGGGAGTGGACTACGAGCAGTACTTC.